The 21 T cell receptor beta chains reported below all come from one sample, sequenced in a study of PD-1 blockade in classical Hodgkin lymphoma. The time point here: cycle 4 day 1 (C4D1), after 5 to 7 weeks of nivolumab. Each of the patients experienced relapse following autologous stem cell transplantation, and their brentuximab vedotin exposure differed. This table comes from immunoSEQ multiplex PCR, and its TCRdb copy is limited to in-frame clones, with some not included. The sample shows more than 95,000 clones, more than 70% of them seen only once. The sample was peripheral blood mononuclear cells (PBMCs), taken before the fourth cycle of nivolumab. These receptors all stem from a human donor with classical Hodgkin lymphoma.

CDR3 amino acids: CASSLGTGDGNQPQHF. CDR3 nucleotides: TGCGCCAGCAGCTTGGGCACAGGGGACGGCAATCAGCCCCAGCATTTT. The V call is TRBV5-1, the J call TRBJ1-5, with 7 nucleotides matching TRBD1. This CDR3 has 16 amino acids. Germline V gene data show CDR1 as SGHRS and CDR2 as YFSETQ. The V and J ends lost 0 bases and 2 bases, in that order; junction bases with no gene match: 5.

The chain has TRBV4-1 and TRBJ2-7; D gene ambiguous. The CDR3 has 15 amino acids. The germline V gene encodes CDR1 MGHRA and CDR2 YSYEKL. V was shortened by 0 bases and J by 0 bases, with 9 bases between the two germline ends. Here the CDR3 reads CASSQDFMPSYEQYF. The CDR3 DNA sequence: TGCGCCAGCAGCCAAGATTTCATGCCCTCCTACGAGCAGTACTTC.

The chain uses TRBV5-6 and TRBJ2-1; D is unresolved. Germline CDR1 and CDR2: SGHDT and YYEEEE. The V end was cut by 4 bases, the J end by 5 bases, with 10 bases between. This CDR3 region has 13 residues. The CDR3 DNA sequence: TGTGCCAGCAGCCCCCCAGTCCACAATGAGCAGTTCTTC. It encodes CASSPPVHNEQFF. The variable domain in full, with the rest retrieved from reference TRBV5-6 and TRBJ2-1, is DAGVTQSPTHLIKTRGQQVTLRCSPKSGHDTVSWYQQALGQGPQFIFQYYEEEERQRGNFPDRFSGHQFPNYSSELNVNALLLGDSALYLCASSPPVHNEQFFGPGTRLTVL.

V usage is TRBV27 and J usage is TRBJ1-5, with 9 positions matching TRBD1. V lost 6 bases, J lost 7 bases, and 7 bases stayed unmatched. This CDR3 is built from 14 residues. Germline lookup yields CDR1 MNHEY and CDR2 SMNVEV (reference sequence). In nucleotides, the CDR3 is TGTGCCAGCAGCGAGATGACAGGGGGGCAGCCCCAGCATTTT. Translation gives CASSEMTGGQPQHF.

The rearrangement uses TRBV4-3 and TRBJ2-5; D gene ambiguous. V was trimmed by 1 base and J by 5 bases, leaving 8 bases between them. Germline CDR1 reads LGHNA; CDR2 reads YSLEER. CDR3 length equals 13 residues. CDR3 loop: CASSQVRAETQYF. In DNA form, the CDR3 reads TGCGCCAGCAGCCAAGTTAGGGCCGAGACCCAGTACTTC.

This sequence joins TRBV18 and TRBJ2-2; 8 nucleotides align to TRBD2. The germline V gene has CDR1 KGHSH and CDR2 LQKENI. The CDR3 runs 19 residues. The V segment lost 2 bases and the J segment 2 bases; nucleotides outside the gene matches: 13. Here the CDR3 DNA reads TGTGCCAGCTCACCATTGGCCCTCCCGGCGGGAGGTAACACCGGGGAGCTGTTTTTT. Protein: CASSPLALPAGGNTGELFF.

This clone occurred a few times. This chain joins TRBV6-1 and TRBJ1-5; perhaps TRBD1 as D (5 bases). V was trimmed by 6 bases and J by 7 bases, leaving 19 bases between them. The germline V gene encodes CDR1 MNHNS and CDR2 SASEGT. The CDR3 extends over 15 amino acids. The CDR3 region is CASRGLKVDHQPQHF. In nucleotides, the CDR3 is TGTGCCAGCAGGGGGCTCAAGGTGGATCACCAGCCCCAGCATTTT.

CDR3 amino acids: CSVEARSETQYF. The DNA for the CDR3 is TGCAGCGTTGAGGCGCGTTCGGAGACCCAGTACTTC. The V call is TRBV29-1, the J call TRBJ2-5; the D is unclear. Germline values: CDR1 SQVTM, CDR2 ANQGSEA. The V and J ends lost 3 bases and 5 bases respectively, with 10 bases between them. This CDR3 is 12 amino acids long.

This clone is a singleton in its sample. This chain joins TRBV27 and TRBJ1-1; 11 bases line up with TRBD1. The CDR3 is 19 residues long. Germline-derived CDR1 and CDR2 are MNHEY and SMNVEV (reference sequence). V was pared by 5 bases and J by 0 bases, with 14 bases of the junction left unmatched. Here the CDR3 DNA reads TGTGCCAGCAGTCCGTCGGACAGGGGGCGCGAGTGGCTGAACACTGAAGCTTTCTTT. Its translation: CASSPSDRGREWLNTEAFF.

This clone has only a few counts. The chain recombines TRBV10-1 with TRBJ1-2; D is uncertain. This CDR3 region has 13 residues. Trimming shortened V by 6 bases and J by 2 bases, and 10 bases separated the two germline ends. Germline V gene sequence: CDR1 WNHNN, CDR2 SYGVQD (reference sequence). The CDR3 reads CASSGTKNYGYTF. Written as DNA, the CDR3 is TGCGCCAGCAGCGGCACCAAGAACTATGGCTACACCTTC.

The chain carries TRBV7-9 and TRBJ2-1, with TRBD2 matching over 7 bases. The CDR3 has 15 amino acids. Germline V gives CDR1 SEHNR, CDR2 FQNEAQ (reference sequence). Trimming at V came to 5 bases and at J to 1 base, leaving 5 bases not matched to a gene. For the CDR3, the DNA is TGTGCCAGCAGCGTAAGCGGGAATTCCTACAATGAGCAGTTCTTC. This translates into CASSVSGNSYNEQFF.

The chain recombines TRBV28 with TRBJ1-1, with D unclear. Trimming took 3 bases from V and 10 from J, leaving 9 bases between them. The CDR3 consists of 11 residues. CDR1 MDHEN and CDR2 SYDVKM come from the germline V gene. The CDR3 protein is CASSLGSGAFF. CDR3 bases: TGTGCCAGCAGTTTGGGTTCGGGAGCTTTCTTT.

This clone was observed a few times. The chain has TRBV2 and TRBJ1-2; 8 bases fit TRBD1. The V gene's germline CDR1 is SNHLY and CDR2 FYNNEI. J lost 8 bases, V lost 7 bases, and 9 bases had no gene match. The CDR3 sequence is 13 residues long. The CDR3 nucleotides are TGTGCCAGCACCGAGGACAGGGTAAAGGGCTACACCTTC. Translating gives CASTEDRVKGYTF. Complete variable domain (other parts from reference TRBV2 and TRBJ1-2): EPEVTQTPSHQVTQMGQEVILRCVPISNHLYFYWYRQILGQKVEFLVSFYNNEISEKSEIFDDQFSVERPDGSNFTLKIRSTKLEDSAMYFCASTEDRVKGYTFGSGTRLTVV.

V is TRBV28 and J is TRBJ2-4, with 13 bases fitting TRBD2. Germline-derived CDR1 and CDR2 are MDHEN and SYDVKM. The length of the CDR3 is 24 residues. Losses at the gene ends were 5 bases for V and 5 bases for J; bases not matched to a gene: 30. CDR3 residues: CASSLPTPGLAGLPRTFTQNIQYF. The CDR3 coding sequence is TGTGCCAGCAGTCTCCCAACGCCGGGACTAGCGGGATTACCTCGTACCTTCACTCAAAACATTCAGTACTTC.

The genes are TRBV6-1 and TRBJ2-1; 7 bases match TRBD2. V trimming: 6 bases; J trimming: 0 bases; junction bases outside the gene matches: 5. Per germline, CDR1 MNHNS and CDR2 SASEGT. This CDR3 contains 15 residues. CDR3 sequence reads: CASSVRESSYNEQFF. Written as DNA, the CDR3 is TGTGCCAGCAGCGTGCGGGAGAGCTCCTACAATGAGCAGTTCTTC.

Only a few counts were recorded for this clone. The CDR3 sequence: CASSLRGSRDGYTF. The CDR3 DNA reads as TGTGCCAGCAGTCTAAGGGGGAGTAGGGATGGCTACACCTTC. This chain uses TRBV28 with TRBJ1-2, with D tentatively TRBD1 (6 bases). The germline V gene has CDR1 MDHEN and CDR2 SYDVKM. V lost 5 bases, J lost 6 bases, and 16 bases lay in between. The CDR3 is 14 residues long.

The chain employs TRBV25-1 and TRBJ1-1; perhaps TRBD1 as D (5 bases). Germline CDR1 is MGHDK and CDR2 is SYGVNS. There are 14 residues in the CDR3. V lost 6 bases, J lost 1 base, and 12 bases lay in between. CDR3 coding DNA: TGTGCCAGCAGATCCGGGACCCCGAACACTGAAGCTTTCTTT. Translating gives CASRSGTPNTEAFF. The full variable domain, completed using reference TRBV25-1 and TRBJ1-1, is EADIYQTPRYLVIGTGKKITLECSQTMGHDKMYWYQQDPGMELHLIHYSYGVNSTEKGDLSSESTVSRIRTEHFPLTLESARPSHTSQYLCASRSGTPNTEAFFGQGTRLTVV.

The chain uses TRBV30 and TRBJ2-1, with D tentatively TRBD2 (6 bases). Trimming removed 5 bases from V and 0 bases from J, with 20 bases in between. The CDR3 consists of 17 residues. The germline V gene encodes CDR1 GTSNPN and CDR2 SVGIG (reference sequence). This CDR3 is CAWEGGRGHSSYNEQFF. The CDR3 coding sequence is TGTGCCTGGGAAGGTGGGCGGGGCCACAGCTCCTACAATGAGCAGTTCTTC.

The V gene is TRBV2, the J gene TRBJ2-3, with 9 bases that match TRBD2. This CDR3 is 14 amino acids long. The junction had 3 bases not matched to a gene; V was cut back by 5 bases and J by 3 bases. The V gene's germline CDR1 is SNHLY and CDR2 FYNNEI. This chain's CDR3 is CASSPLAGTDTQYF. The CDR3 DNA follows: TGTGCCAGCAGTCCTCTAGCGGGGACAGATACGCAGTATTTT.

This rearrangement joins TRBV5-1 to TRBJ2-2; no clear D gene. This CDR3 comprises 14 residues. Looked up from germline, CDR1 is SGHRS and CDR2 is YFSETQ. The V end was cut by 2 bases, the J end by 3 bases, with 8 bases between. The CDR3 protein is CASSLPTDTGELFF. CDR3 DNA: TGCGCCAGCAGCTTACCTACGGACACCGGGGAGCTGTTTTTT.

The genes are TRBV6-6 and TRBJ2-7; 7 nucleotides match TRBD2. J gave up 0 bases and V 4 bases, and 3 bases lay outside the gene matches. The germline gives CDR1 MNHNY, CDR2 SVGAGI (reference sequence). The CDR3 is made up of 14 amino acids. CDR3 region: CASSWEGISYEQYF. For the CDR3, the DNA is TGTGCCAGCAGTTGGGAGGGGATCTCCTACGAGCAGTACTTC.